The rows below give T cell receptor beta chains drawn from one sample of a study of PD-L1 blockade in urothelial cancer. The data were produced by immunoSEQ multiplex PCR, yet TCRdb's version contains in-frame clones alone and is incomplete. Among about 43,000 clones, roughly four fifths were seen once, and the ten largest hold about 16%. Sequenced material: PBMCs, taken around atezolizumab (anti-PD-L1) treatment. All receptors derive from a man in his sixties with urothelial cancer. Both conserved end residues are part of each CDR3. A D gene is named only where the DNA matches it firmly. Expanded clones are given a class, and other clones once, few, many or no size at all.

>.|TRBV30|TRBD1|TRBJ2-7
CAWLNRGTYEQYF
TGTGCCTGGCTGAACAGGGGAACCTACGAGCAGTACTTC
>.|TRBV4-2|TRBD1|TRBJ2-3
CASSQVSGGRTDTQYF
TGTGCCAGCAGCCAAGTTTCAGGGGGCAGGACAGATACGCAGTATTTT
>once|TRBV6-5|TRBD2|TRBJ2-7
CASGGGVGGEQYF
TGTGCCAGCGGCGGGGGGGTTGGGGGGGAGCAGTACTTC
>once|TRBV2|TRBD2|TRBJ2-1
CASSEALLASGGLQFF
TGTGCCAGCAGTGAAGCGCTTCTAGCTAGCGGGGGGTTGCAGTTCTTC
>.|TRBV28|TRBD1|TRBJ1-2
CASSLWGTGKRDGYTF
TGTGCCAGCAGTTTATGGGGGACAGGGAAGAGGGATGGCTACACCTTC
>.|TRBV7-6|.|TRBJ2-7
CASSQDIADHEQYF
TGTGCCAGCAGCCAGGACATCGCAGACCACGAGCAGTACTTC
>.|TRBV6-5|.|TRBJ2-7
CASSEVGRAYEQYF
TGTGCCAGCAGTGAAGTTGGCAGAGCGTACGAGCAGTACTTC
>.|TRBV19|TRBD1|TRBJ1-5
CASSIERGQMNQPQHF
TGTGCCAGTAGTATAGAAAGGGGACAGATGAATCAGCCCCAGCATTTT
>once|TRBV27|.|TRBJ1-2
CASRGTIQPYTNYGYTF
TGTGCCAGCAGGGGGACAATCCAACCCTACACTAACTATGGCTACACCTTC
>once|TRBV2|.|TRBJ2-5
CASGREEETQYF
TGTGCCAGCGGAAGAGAGGAAGAGACCCAGTACTTC
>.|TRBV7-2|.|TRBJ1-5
CASSSRGGDQPQHF
TGTGCCAGCAGTTCCCGGGGGGGCGATCAGCCCCAGCATTTT
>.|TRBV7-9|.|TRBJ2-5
CASSRVSGGSETQYF
TGTGCCAGCAGCCGCGTTTCAGGCGGGTCGGAGACCCAGTACTTC
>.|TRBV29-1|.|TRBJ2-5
CSVAGGSGETQYF
TGCAGCGTTGCGGGCGGGTCCGGAGAGACCCAGTACTTC
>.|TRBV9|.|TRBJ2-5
CASSAADTPQETQYF
TGTGCCAGCAGCGCGGCGGACACTCCTCAAGAGACCCAGTACTTC
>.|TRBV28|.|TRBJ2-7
CASSLFGLADYEQYF
TGTGCCAGCAGTTTATTTGGGCTAGCCGACTACGAGCAGTACTTC
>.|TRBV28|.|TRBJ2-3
CASSPGLEADTQYF
TGTGCCAGTTCCCCGGGACTCGAGGCAGATACGCAGTATTTT
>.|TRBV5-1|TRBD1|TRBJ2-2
CASSLVGGNTGELFF
TGCGCCAGCAGCTTGGTAGGGGGCAACACCGGGGAGCTGTTTTTT
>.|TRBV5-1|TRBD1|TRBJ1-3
CASSLVTGDGNTIYF
TGCGCCAGCAGCTTGGTGACAGGGGATGGAAACACCATATATTTT
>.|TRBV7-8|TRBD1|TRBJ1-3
CASSLGAQGARGNTIYF
TGTGCCAGCAGCTTAGGGGCACAGGGGGCGCGCGGAAACACCATATATTTT
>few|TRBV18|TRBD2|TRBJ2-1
CASSPGGGSSYNEQFF
TGTGCCAGCTCACCAGGCGGGGGTAGCTCCTACAATGAGCAGTTCTTC
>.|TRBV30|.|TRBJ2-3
CAWSKKGGTDTQYF
TGTGCCTGGAGTAAAAAAGGGGGCACAGATACGCAGTATTTT
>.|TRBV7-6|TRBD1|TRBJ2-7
CASSLVSSGGTYEQYF
TGTGCCAGCAGCTTAGTGTCTTCAGGGGGTACCTACGAGCAGTACTTC
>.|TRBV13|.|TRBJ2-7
CASSPEVGRSYEQYF
TGTGCCAGCAGCCCGGAGGTGGGGAGATCCTACGAGCAGTACTTC
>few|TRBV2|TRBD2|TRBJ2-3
CASSSLQGGGTDTQYF
TGTGCCAGCAGTTCACTTCAGGGAGGGGGCACAGATACGCAGTATTTT
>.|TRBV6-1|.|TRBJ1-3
CASTILLGGLNTIYF
TGTGCCAGCACCATCCTGCTTGGGGGCTTAAACACCATATATTTT
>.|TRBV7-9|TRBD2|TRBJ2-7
CASSYGTSANEQYF
TGTGCCAGCAGCTATGGGACTAGCGCCAACGAGCAGTACTTC
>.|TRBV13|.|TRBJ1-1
CASSLSGGSVMNTEAFF
TGTGCCAGCAGCCTATCTGGGGGGTCCGTCATGAACACTGAAGCTTTCTTT
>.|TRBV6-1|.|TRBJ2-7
CATLPGVSPYEQYF
TGTGCCACACTACCGGGGGTTTCCCCCTACGAGCAGTACTTC
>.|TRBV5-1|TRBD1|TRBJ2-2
CASSLGDSRNTGELFF
TGCGCCAGCAGCTTGGGGGACAGTCGTAACACCGGGGAGCTGTTTTTT